This TCR beta chain was captured by sequencing in a study of human T cells and chemical hapten exposure. Study as a whole: The upper back received 0.01% DPC by patch testing, with results read at 6 days. Study-level findings and limits: The study found that DPC sensitization did not change TCRs above 1 in 1000 frequency.

TCRdb re-called the RACE reads through MiXCR, storing one row per CDR3 protein. The sample includes approximately 86,000 distinct CDR3 sequences, about a tenth seen only once; the top ten take approximately 0.99%. Ten or more counts support this clonotype. Its specificity is not known. Described time point: patch test 3, about 24 weeks after DPC sensitization. Treatment specified: therapeutic diphenylcyclopropenone sensitization with weekly scalp DPC. CDR1 and CDR2 (germline): MNHEY, SVGAGI. The CDR3 has 17 residues. V lost 0 bases, J lost 4 bases, and 7 bases stayed unmatched. This receptor was obtained from a woman in her thirties with alopecia areata. Some clones in this sample may be carry-over from other donors' samples. The chain links TRBV6-5 to TRBJ2-1, with 9 bases matching TRBD2. This sample comprised whole blood, obtained in connection with sensitization to the hapten diphenylcyclopropenone (DPC). The CDR3 loop reads CASSYSSGTSGYNEQFF. CDR3 in DNA: TGTGCCAGCAGTTACTCATCCGGAACTAGCGGGTACAATGAGCAGTTCTTC.